This TCR beta chain was documented in a study of shared clonotypes between healthy human individuals. General study findings and limits: Generation of non-shared clonotypes was less probable than generation of clonotypes shared by all four donors.

The test was conducted at deep level. Clones were read by immunoSEQ multiplex PCR, and TCRdb kept only the in-frame ones, dropping some. The sample has about 2.4 million clones, roughly 92% seen once. V was cut by 3 bases and J by 0 bases, with 8 bases left in between. CDR3 size: 13 residues. Germline V lookup: CDR1 GTSNPN, CDR2 SVGIG (reference sequence). The split of CD4+ cells yielded CD45RA+ naive and CD45RA-negative memory subsets. On this clone itself: Its cognate antigen is unknown.

This sequence originates from a man aged 18-30 years in good health. The chain couples TRBV30 to TRBJ1-2; D remains ambiguous. The material sequenced was naive CD4+ T cells sorted from blood. Documented subset: CD45RA+ positively selected. The CDR3 bases are TGTGCCTGGAGCTCGGGCTCTAACTATGGCTACACCTTC. This encodes CAWSSGSNYGYTF.